This is a list of T cell receptor beta chains from one sample in a study of PD-L1 blockade in urothelial cancer. Here immunoSEQ multiplex PCR was the method, and the copy in TCRdb shows in-frame clones only, minus some. The table lists roughly 110,000 clones, approximately 90% of them singletons, with around 3.7% in the top ten. The sample in question was PBMCs, obtained around atezolizumab (anti-PD-L1) treatment. These receptors were obtained from a man in his 60s with urothelial cancer. Both conserved end residues are part of each CDR3. D genes are given only for firm matches. Clone size is stated in some rows and not others, as once, few, many or a class when expanded.

V	D	size	J	CDR3	DNA
TRBV7-9	NA	NA	TRBJ1-1	CASSLTRTEAFF	TGTGCCAGCAGCTTGACCAGGACTGAAGCTTTCTTT
TRBV15	NA	NA	TRBJ2-1	CATSLPHNEQFF	TGTGCCACCAGCCTTCCCCACAATGAGCAGTTCTTC
TRBV7-9	NA	NA	TRBJ1-2	CASSLAGADYGYTF	TGTGCCAGCAGCTTGGCGGGGGCGGACTATGGCTACACCTTC
TRBV15	TRBD1	once	TRBJ2-7	CATSTGQGRYEQYF	TGTGCCACCAGCACAGGACAGGGAAGGTACGAGCAGTACTTC
TRBV11-2	TRBD1	NA	TRBJ1-2	CASRNVGGQGPYGYTF	TGTGCCAGCAGAAATGTCGGTGGACAGGGTCCTTATGGCTACACCTTC
TRBV5-1	TRBD1	few	TRBJ2-1	CASSLVATTGGNEQFF	TGCGCCAGCAGCTTGGTAGCCACTACAGGGGGGAATGAGCAGTTCTTC
TRBV27	NA	NA	TRBJ2-7	CASSWGGQIYEQYF	TGTGCCAGCAGTTGGGGCGGCCAAATCTACGAGCAGTACTTC
TRBV14	TRBD1	NA	TRBJ2-6	CASSPGTGLRANVLTF	TGTGCCAGCAGCCCCGGGACAGGTCTAAGGGCCAACGTCCTGACTTTC
TRBV10-2	NA	NA	TRBJ2-7	CASSEGQSSYEQYF	TGCGCCAGCAGTGAGGGACAGAGTTCCTACGAGCAGTACTTC
TRBV4-3	NA	NA	TRBJ2-3	CASSQDLRGLRTDTQYF	TGCGCCAGCAGCCAAGATCTTAGGGGTTTAAGGACAGATACGCAGTATTTT
TRBV7-2	NA	NA	TRBJ2-1	CASSFLQLSYNEQFF	TGTGCCAGCAGCTTTCTTCAACTCTCCTACAATGAGCAGTTCTTC
TRBV28	TRBD1	NA	TRBJ2-5	CASTNRQGAFETQYF	TGTGCCAGCACGAACCGACAGGGGGCATTTGAGACCCAGTACTTC
TRBV29-1	TRBD2	NA	TRBJ2-5	CSVGPPTSGDQETQYF	TGCAGCGTTGGTCCCCCGACTAGCGGGGACCAAGAGACCCAGTACTTC
TRBV5-1	TRBD2	NA	TRBJ2-5	CASSNGLAEQETQYF	TGCGCCAGCAGCAATGGACTAGCGGAGCAAGAGACCCAGTACTTC
TRBV4-3	TRBD1	few	TRBJ1-1	CASSQLTGGAEAFF	TGCGCCAGCAGCCAACTAACAGGGGGCGCCGAAGCTTTCTTT
TRBV2	TRBD2	NA	TRBJ2-3	CASRPGLAGGREDTQYF	TGTGCCAGCAGGCCGGGACTAGCGGGAGGGCGAGAAGATACGCAGTATTTT
TRBV6-1	TRBD1	NA	TRBJ1-4	CASDPDRGNEKLFF	TGTGCCAGCGACCCAGACAGGGGCAATGAAAAACTGTTTTTT
TRBV5-1	NA	NA	TRBJ1-2	CASSYDTYYGYTF	TGCGCCAGCAGCTATGACACCTACTATGGCTACACCTTC
TRBV5-1	NA	NA	TRBJ2-5	CASSLTAEQETQYF	TGCGCCAGCAGCTTGACGGCGGAACAAGAGACCCAGTACTTC
TRBV13	TRBD1	NA	TRBJ2-7	CASSLTGRDEQYF	TGTGCCAGCAGCTTGACAGGGCGGGACGAGCAGTACTTC
TRBV5-1	NA	once	TRBJ1-5	CASSISGPYSNQPQHF	TGCGCCAGCAGCATTTCAGGGCCCTATAGCAATCAGCCCCAGCATTTT
TRBV7-9	TRBD1	NA	TRBJ1-4	CASSLPSGQGNEKLFF	TGTGCCAGCAGCTTACCATCGGGACAGGGAAACGAAAAACTGTTTTTT
TRBV30	NA	NA	TRBJ1-2	CAWSVQGLNYGYTF	TGTGCCTGGAGTGTACAGGGCCTTAACTATGGCTACACCTTC
TRBV28	NA	NA	TRBJ2-5	CASSSGTHQETQYF	TGTGCCAGCAGTTCCGGGACACACCAAGAGACCCAGTACTTC
TRBV6-1	TRBD2	NA	TRBJ2-5	CASSERGTSGGTETQYF	TGTGCCAGCAGTGAAAGGGGGACTAGCGGGGGAACGGAGACCCAGTACTTC
TRBV5-6	TRBD1	NA	TRBJ2-1	CASSLVAGGGNEQFF	TGTGCCAGCAGCTTGGTAGCAGGGGGCGGAAATGAGCAGTTCTTC
TRBV4-2	TRBD1	NA	TRBJ2-3	CASSPDRGATDTQYF	TGTGCCAGCAGCCCGGACAGGGGCGCCACAGATACGCAGTATTTT
TRBV9	TRBD1	NA	TRBJ1-2	CASSDRDRASGYTF	TGTGCCAGCAGCGACCGGGACAGGGCCTCTGGCTACACCTTC
TRBV5-1	TRBD2	NA	TRBJ2-3	CASSRTPSGITDTQYF	TGCGCCAGCAGCCGAACACCTAGCGGGATCACAGATACGCAGTATTTT
TRBV5-8	TRBD1	NA	TRBJ2-1	CASSLGDRGTPNEQFF	TGTGCCAGCAGCTTGGGTGACAGGGGCACCCCCAATGAGCAGTTCTTC